This T cell receptor (beta chain) comes out of a study of regulatory T cells in long-lasting Graves disease. In germline, CDR1 is SGHDN, CDR2 FVKESK. Unmatched junction bases numbered 6, after V lost 6 bases and J lost 7 bases. The CDR3 has 14 residues. Time point defined: persistent/refractory GD, antithyroid drugs over 5 years with positive TRAb. Scientists built the TCR library using RNA that was extracted from PBMCs. In building TCR beta libraries, iRepertoire HTBI primers were used together with Arm-PCR of CDR3 regions. From the multiplex PCR reads, TCRdb called clonotypes with MiXCR, one entry per CDR3 protein. The sample shows about 310,000 distinct CDR3 sequences, 22% of them seen only once.

Sequencing used peripheral blood mononuclear cells (PBMCs), obtained when the disease was refractory, from a patient treated with antithyroid drugs. This rearrangement joins TRBV14 to TRBJ1-4; 9 bases agree with TRBD1. This clonotype was sampled from a female donor with Graves disease. This CDR3 reads CASRPGQGCEKLFF. CDR3 sequence (DNA): TGTGCCAGCAGGCCGGGACAGGGTTGTGAAAAACTGTTTTTT.